One and the same sample provided the 18 T cell receptor beta chains below, sequenced in a study of blood T cell repertoires in COVID-19. Generated by immunoSEQ multiplex PCR, the TCRdb table keeps only in-frame clones and is missing some. Among approximately 11,000 clones listed, around 87% were seen once. The sequenced material came from peripheral blood. All receptors come from a human donor in a cohort sampled during active COVID-19.

The CDR3 nucleotides are TGTGCCAGCAGCTTAGGGGTTGATAGCGGGGGTGGAACAGATACGCAGTATTTT. Translating it yields CASSLGVDSGGGTDTQYF. The chain employs TRBV7-2 and TRBJ2-3; 9 bases align to TRBD2. The CDR3 length is 18 residues. The germline V gene encodes CDR1 SGHTA and CDR2 FQGNSA. V was clipped by 1 base and J by 3 bases; unmatched bases: 11.

V usage is TRBV5-4 and J usage is TRBJ2-7, with D tentatively TRBD2 (5 bases). In germline, CDR1 is SGHNT, CDR2 YYREEE (reference sequence). Between the trimmed V and J ends, which lost 0 bases and 7 bases, there was a span of 8 bases. This CDR3 has 12 residues. CDR3 in amino acids: CASSLGRREQYF. In DNA, the CDR3 is TGTGCCAGCAGCTTGGGTCGGAGGGAGCAGTACTTC. Supplemented by reference TRBV5-4 and TRBJ2-7, the full variable domain reads ETGVTQSPTHLIKTRGQQVTLRCSSQSGHNTVSWYQQALGQGPQFIFQYYREEENGRGNFPPRFSGLQFPNYSSELNVNALELDDSALYLCASSLGRREQYFGPGTRLTVT.

The chain is built from TRBV18 and TRBJ1-1, with D perhaps TRBD1 (5 bases). Germline values: CDR1 KGHSH, CDR2 LQKENI. V was pared by 6 bases and J by 5 bases, with 10 bases between. The CDR3 covers 12 residues. The CDR3: CASSPRQTEAFF. As DNA, the CDR3 is TGTGCCAGCTCCCCCAGACAGACTGAAGCTTTCTTT.

CDR3 protein: CASATPRGTEAFF. The CDR3 coding sequence is TGCGCCAGCGCAACCCCCAGGGGCACTGAAGCTTTCTTT. The rearrangement joins TRBV10-1 to TRBJ1-1; D is possibly TRBD1 (6 bases). Germline-derived CDR1 and CDR2 are WNHNN and SYGVQD (reference sequence). Deletions cut 8 bases from V and 4 bases from J, with 14 bases between. The CDR3 is 13 amino acids.

The chain carries TRBV2 and TRBJ1-3; TRBD1 agrees at 7 bases. This CDR3 comprises 18 residues. Losses at the gene ends were 5 bases for V and 0 bases for J; bases not matched to a gene: 13. In germline, CDR1 is SNHLY, CDR2 FYNNEI. Here the CDR3 DNA reads TGTGCCAGCAGTCACCCTCCCGTGGACAGGAGCTCTGGAAACACCATATATTTT. It yields the protein CASSHPPVDRSSGNTIYF.

The gene calls are TRBV18 and TRBJ2-2, with D maybe TRBD1 (7 bases). The V gene lost 2 bases and the J gene lost 4 bases, with 23 bases spanning the gap. The length of the CDR3 is 19 residues. The germline gives CDR1 KGHSH, CDR2 LQKENI. This CDR3 reads CASSPNLQGGPTSTGELFF. The CDR3 DNA reads as TGTGCCAGCTCACCAAACCTTCAGGGGGGCCCTACCTCCACCGGGGAGCTGTTTTTT.

The chain uses TRBV5-1 and TRBJ2-7; possible D gene TRBD2, 6 bases. The CDR3 sequence is 14 residues long. Trimming removed 6 bases at V and 9 bases at J, with 22 bases between. Germline values: CDR1 SGHRS, CDR2 YFSETQ. The CDR3 spells CASNRGSSSEGQYF. DNA of the CDR3: TGCGCCAGCAATCGGGGATCCTCATCGGAGGGGCAGTACTTC.

V and J are TRBV7-2 and TRBJ1-5, with TRBD1 identical over 9 bases. Germline V gene data show CDR1 as SGHTA and CDR2 as FQGNSA. The CDR3 is 14 amino acids. V lost 5 bases to trimming and J lost 2 bases; unmatched junction nucleotides: 1. CDR3 residues: CASSRDRGNQPQHF. CDR3 sequence (DNA): TGTGCCAGCAGCCGGGACAGGGGCAATCAGCCCCAGCATTTT.

The chain has TRBV5-1 and TRBJ1-1; D remains ambiguous. V shed 1 base and J shed 1 base, with 11 bases lying between them. CDR1 and CDR2 from the germline V gene are SGHRS and YFSETQ. CDR3 length: 15 amino acids. CDR3 loop: CASSLIAGKNTEAFF. CDR3 DNA sequence: TGCGCCAGCAGCTTGATCGCAGGAAAGAACACTGAAGCTTTCTTT. The full variable domain, its missing parts supplied by reference TRBV5-1 and TRBJ1-1, is KAGVTQTPRYLIKTRGQQVTLSCSPISGHRSVSWYQQTPGQGLQFLFEYFSETQRNKGNFPGRFSGRQFSNSRSEMNVSTLELGDSALYLCASSLIAGKNTEAFFGQGTRLTVV.

The CDR3 DNA is TGTGCCAGTAGTATAGGGGCCGGGACAATAGAGACCCAGTACTTC. Protein sequence: CASSIGAGTIETQYF. The gene calls are TRBV19 and TRBJ2-5, with a weak D call TRBD1 (6 bases). The length of the CDR3 is 15 residues. Trimming cost V 1 base and J 4 bases, with 13 bases left between them. Germline V gene sequence: CDR1 LNHDA, CDR2 SQIVND (reference sequence).

V is TRBV11-3 and J is TRBJ2-2; weak D call: TRBD2 (6 bases). The CDR3 is 16 amino acids. V lost 4 bases, J lost 0 bases, and 12 bases lay in between. Germline assignment: CDR1 SGHNT and CDR2 YENEEA. CDR3 in amino acids: CASSSRGFSNTGELFF. CDR3 DNA sequence: TGTGCCAGCAGCTCCCGGGGGTTTTCGAACACCGGGGAGCTGTTTTTT.

This chain connects TRBV18 to TRBJ1-1; possible D gene TRBD1, 6 bases. The V end was cut by 5 bases, the J end by 1 base, with 17 bases between. This CDR3 spans 16 amino acids. The V gene's germline CDR1 is KGHSH and CDR2 LQKENI. The CDR3 nucleotides read TGTGCCAGCTCAGGAACAGGGCCCCCTGAGAACACTGAAGCTTTCTTT. This encodes CASSGTGPPENTEAFF.

The chain joins TRBV5-1 to TRBJ2-1; D may be TRBD1 (6 bases). This CDR3 is built from 16 residues. Trimming removed 4 bases at V and 4 bases at J, with 18 bases between. Germline V lookup: CDR1 SGHRS, CDR2 YFSETQ. The CDR3 loop reads CASSESQGTKYNEQFF. In DNA, the CDR3 is TGCGCCAGCAGCGAGTCTCAGGGGACAAAGTACAATGAGCAGTTCTTC.

V and J are TRBV29-1 and TRBJ1-4; the D is unclear. The CDR3 is 12 residues long. V was clipped by 4 bases and J by 5 bases, with 8 bases between them. The germline gives CDR1 SQVTM, CDR2 ANQGSEA. The CDR3 is CSVGADNEKLFF. For the CDR3, the DNA is TGCAGCGTTGGGGCAGACAATGAAAAACTGTTTTTT.

This chain links TRBV24-1 with TRBJ2-1, with a possible D match to TRBD2 (5 bases). Germline CDR1 and CDR2: KGHDR and SFDVKD. With 4 bases removed from V and 6 bases from J, the gap between germline ends came to 12 bases. The CDR3 is made up of 14 amino acids. CDR3 in amino acids: CATSDPREGNEQFF. CDR3 coding DNA: TGTGCCACCAGTGACCCCCGGGAAGGCAATGAGCAGTTCTTC.

The gene calls are TRBV18 and TRBJ2-7; D may be TRBD2 (6 bases). The V gene lost 3 bases and the J gene lost 7 bases, with 19 bases spanning the gap. Per germline, CDR1 KGHSH and CDR2 LQKENI. The CDR3 is 15 residues long. CDR3 nucleotide sequence: TGTGCCAGCTCACCGGGGCTAGCGAGGACGGGGGAGCAGTACTTC. This gives the protein CASSPGLARTGEQYF. Full variable domain (rest looked up from reference TRBV18 and TRBJ2-7): NAGVMQNPRHLVRRRGQEARLRCSPMKGHSHVYWYRQLPEEGLKFMVYLQKENIIDESGMPKERFSAEFPKEGPSILRIQQVVRGDSAAYFCASSPGLARTGEQYFGPGTRLTVT.

The chain is built from TRBV5-6 and TRBJ1-6; D may be TRBD1 (6 bases). The ends were cut back, 0 bases at V and 9 bases at J, with 16 bases in the middle. CDR3 size: 16 residues. Germline V lookup: CDR1 SGHDT, CDR2 YYEEEE. The CDR3: CASSLGGRGIGSPLHF. CDR3 DNA: TGTGCCAGCAGCTTGGGTGGTAGGGGGATAGGTTCACCCCTCCACTTT.

This chain joins TRBV10-3 and TRBJ2-1; 8 nucleotides agree with TRBD2. CDR1 is ENHRY and CDR2 is SYGVKD in the germline V gene. Unmatched junction bases numbered 11, after V lost 10 bases and J lost 6 bases. This CDR3 has 14 amino acids. DNA of the CDR3: TGTGCCAACGCCCGCGGGGGGTCGGTCAATGAGCAGTTCTTC. Translation: CANARGGSVNEQFF.